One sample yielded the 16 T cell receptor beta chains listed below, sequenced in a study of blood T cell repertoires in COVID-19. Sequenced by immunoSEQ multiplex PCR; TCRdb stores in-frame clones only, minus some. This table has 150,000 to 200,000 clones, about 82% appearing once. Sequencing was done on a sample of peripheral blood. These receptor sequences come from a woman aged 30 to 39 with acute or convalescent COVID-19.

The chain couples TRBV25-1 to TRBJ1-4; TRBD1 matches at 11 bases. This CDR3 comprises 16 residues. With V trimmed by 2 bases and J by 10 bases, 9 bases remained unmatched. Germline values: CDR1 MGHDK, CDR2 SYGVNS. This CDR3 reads CASSELKGQGVGKLFF. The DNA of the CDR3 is TGTGCCAGCAGTGAACTGAAGGGACAGGGGGTGGGAAAACTGTTTTTT.

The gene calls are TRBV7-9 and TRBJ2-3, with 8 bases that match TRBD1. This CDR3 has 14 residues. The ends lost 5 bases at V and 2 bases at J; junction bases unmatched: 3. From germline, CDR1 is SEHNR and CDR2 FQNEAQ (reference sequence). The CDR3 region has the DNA TGTGCCAGCAGCCGGACAGGGCCCACAGATACGCAGTATTTT. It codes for CASSRTGPTDTQYF.

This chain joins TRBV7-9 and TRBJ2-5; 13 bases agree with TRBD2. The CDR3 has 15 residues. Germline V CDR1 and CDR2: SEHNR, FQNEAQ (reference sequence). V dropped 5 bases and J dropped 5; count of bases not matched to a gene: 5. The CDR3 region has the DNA TGTGCCAGCAGCCCCGGACTAGCGGGGGAGGAGACCCAGTACTTC. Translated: CASSPGLAGEETQYF.

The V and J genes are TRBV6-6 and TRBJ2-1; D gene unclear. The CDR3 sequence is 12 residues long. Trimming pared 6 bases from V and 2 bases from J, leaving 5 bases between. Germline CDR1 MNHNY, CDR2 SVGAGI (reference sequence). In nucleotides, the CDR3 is TGTGCCAGCAGGGTAGCCTACAATGAGCAGTTCTTC. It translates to CASRVAYNEQFF.

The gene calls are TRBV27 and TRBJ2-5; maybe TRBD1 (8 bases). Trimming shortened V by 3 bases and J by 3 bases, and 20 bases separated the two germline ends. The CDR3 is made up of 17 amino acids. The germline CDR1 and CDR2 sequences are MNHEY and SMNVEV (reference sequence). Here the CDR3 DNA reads TGTGCCAGCAGTTTGTCCCCGGACAGGGAGGGTGAAGAGACCCAGTACTTC. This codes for CASSLSPDREGEETQYF.

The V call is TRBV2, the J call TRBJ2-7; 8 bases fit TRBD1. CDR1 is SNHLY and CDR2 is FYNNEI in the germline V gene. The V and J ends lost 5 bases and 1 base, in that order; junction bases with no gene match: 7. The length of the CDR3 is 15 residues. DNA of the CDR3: TGTGCCAGCAGTCCCACAGGGGGGACGTCCTACGAGCAGTACTTC. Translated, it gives CASSPTGGTSYEQYF. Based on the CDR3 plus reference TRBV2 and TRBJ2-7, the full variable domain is EPEVTQTPSHQVTQMGQEVILRCVPISNHLYFYWYRQILGQKVEFLVSFYNNEISEKSEIFDDQFSVERPDGSNFTLKIRSTKLEDSAMYFCASSPTGGTSYEQYFGPGTRLTVT.

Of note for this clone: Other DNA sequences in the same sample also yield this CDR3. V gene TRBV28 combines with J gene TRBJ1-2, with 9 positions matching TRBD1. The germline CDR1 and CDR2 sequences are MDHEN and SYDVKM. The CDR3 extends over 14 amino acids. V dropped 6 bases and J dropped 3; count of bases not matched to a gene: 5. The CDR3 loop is CASSLGQGYYGYTF. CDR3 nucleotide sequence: TGTGCCAGCAGCCTGGGACAGGGCTACTATGGCTACACCTTC.

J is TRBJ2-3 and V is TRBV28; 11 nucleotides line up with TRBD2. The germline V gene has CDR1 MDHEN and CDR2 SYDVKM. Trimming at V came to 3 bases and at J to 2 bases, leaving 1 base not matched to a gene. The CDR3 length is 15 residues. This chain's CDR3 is CASSLGLADTDTQYF. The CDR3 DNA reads TGTGCCAGCAGTTTGGGACTAGCGGACACAGATACGCAGTATTTT.

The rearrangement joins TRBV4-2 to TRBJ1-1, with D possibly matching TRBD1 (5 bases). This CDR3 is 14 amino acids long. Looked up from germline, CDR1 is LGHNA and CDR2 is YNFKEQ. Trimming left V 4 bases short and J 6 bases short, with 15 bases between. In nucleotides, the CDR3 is TGTGCCAGCAGCCTTAGTACCAGGGAGGCTGAAGCTTTCTTT. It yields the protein CASSLSTREAEAFF.

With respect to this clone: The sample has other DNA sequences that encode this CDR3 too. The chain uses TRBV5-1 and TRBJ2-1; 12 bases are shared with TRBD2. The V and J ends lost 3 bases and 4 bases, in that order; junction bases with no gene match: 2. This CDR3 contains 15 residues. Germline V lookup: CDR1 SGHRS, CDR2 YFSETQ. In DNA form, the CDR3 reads TGCGCCAGCAGCTCGGGACTAGCGGGTTACAATGAGCAGTTCTTC. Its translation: CASSSGLAGYNEQFF.

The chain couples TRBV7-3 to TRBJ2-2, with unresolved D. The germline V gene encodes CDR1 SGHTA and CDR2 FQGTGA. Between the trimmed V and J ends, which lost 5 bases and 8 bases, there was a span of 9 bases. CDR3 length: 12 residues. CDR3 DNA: TGTGCCAGCAGCCTCGACTTGGGGGAGCTGTTTTTT. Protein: CASSLDLGELFF. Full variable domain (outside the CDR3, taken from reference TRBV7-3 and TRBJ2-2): GAGVSQTPSNKVTEKGKYVELRCDPISGHTALYWYRQSLGQGPEFLIYFQGTGAADDSGLPNDRFFAVRPEGSVSTLKIQRTERGDSAVYLCASSLDLGELFFGEGSRLTVL.

The chain's CDR3 is CAWHPRGQAFF. The CDR3 bases are TGTGCCTGGCACCCCAGGGGGCAGGCTTTCTTT. The chain joins TRBV30 to TRBJ1-1; 8 bases are a match to TRBD1. Germline V CDR1 and CDR2: GTSNPN, SVGIG (reference sequence). The CDR3 is 11 residues long. The ends lost 5 bases at V and 11 bases at J; junction bases unmatched: 7.

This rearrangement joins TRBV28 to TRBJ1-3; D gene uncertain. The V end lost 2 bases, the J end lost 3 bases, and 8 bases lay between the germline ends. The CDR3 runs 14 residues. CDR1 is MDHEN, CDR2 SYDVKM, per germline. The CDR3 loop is CASSLVPVGNTIYF. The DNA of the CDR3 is TGTGCCAGCAGTTTAGTACCGGTTGGAAACACCATATATTTT. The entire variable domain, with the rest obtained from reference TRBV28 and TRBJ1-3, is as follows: DVKVTQSSRYLVKRTGEKVFLECVQDMDHENMFWYRQDPGLGLRLIYFSYDVKMKEKGDIPEGYSVSREKKERFSLILESASTNQTSMYLCASSLVPVGNTIYFGEGSWLTVV.

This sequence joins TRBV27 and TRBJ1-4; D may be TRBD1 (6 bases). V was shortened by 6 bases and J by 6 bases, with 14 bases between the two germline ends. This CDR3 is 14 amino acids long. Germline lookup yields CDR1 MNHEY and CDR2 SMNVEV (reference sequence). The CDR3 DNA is TGTGCCAGCAGCCAAACAGGGTTAGATGAAAAACTGTTTTTT. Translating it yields CASSQTGLDEKLFF.

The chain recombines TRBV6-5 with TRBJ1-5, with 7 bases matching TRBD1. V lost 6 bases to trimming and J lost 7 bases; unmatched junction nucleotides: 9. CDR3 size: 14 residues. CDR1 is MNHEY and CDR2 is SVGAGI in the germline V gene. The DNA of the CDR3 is TGTGCCAGCAGCCTCACAGGGGTCGAACAGCCCCAGCATTTT. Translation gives CASSLTGVEQPQHF.

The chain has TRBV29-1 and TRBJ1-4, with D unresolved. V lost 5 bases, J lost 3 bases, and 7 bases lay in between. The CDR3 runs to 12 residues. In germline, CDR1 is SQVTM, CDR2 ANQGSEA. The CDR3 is CSVRRANEKLFF. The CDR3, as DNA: TGCAGCGTTCGGCGGGCTAATGAAAAACTGTTTTTT.